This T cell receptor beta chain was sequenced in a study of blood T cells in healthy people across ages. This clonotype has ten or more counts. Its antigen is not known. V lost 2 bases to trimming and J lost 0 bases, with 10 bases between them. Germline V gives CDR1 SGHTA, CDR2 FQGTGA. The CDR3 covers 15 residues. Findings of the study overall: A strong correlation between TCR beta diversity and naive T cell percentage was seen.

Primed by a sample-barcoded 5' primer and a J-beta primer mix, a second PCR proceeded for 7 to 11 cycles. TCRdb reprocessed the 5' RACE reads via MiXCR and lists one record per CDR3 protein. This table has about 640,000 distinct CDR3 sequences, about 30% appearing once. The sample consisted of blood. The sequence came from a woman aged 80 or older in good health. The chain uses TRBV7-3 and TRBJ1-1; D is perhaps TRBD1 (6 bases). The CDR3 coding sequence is TGTGCCAGCAGCTTACTGGGGGCCATGAACACTGAAGCTTTCTTT. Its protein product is CASSLLGAMNTEAFF.